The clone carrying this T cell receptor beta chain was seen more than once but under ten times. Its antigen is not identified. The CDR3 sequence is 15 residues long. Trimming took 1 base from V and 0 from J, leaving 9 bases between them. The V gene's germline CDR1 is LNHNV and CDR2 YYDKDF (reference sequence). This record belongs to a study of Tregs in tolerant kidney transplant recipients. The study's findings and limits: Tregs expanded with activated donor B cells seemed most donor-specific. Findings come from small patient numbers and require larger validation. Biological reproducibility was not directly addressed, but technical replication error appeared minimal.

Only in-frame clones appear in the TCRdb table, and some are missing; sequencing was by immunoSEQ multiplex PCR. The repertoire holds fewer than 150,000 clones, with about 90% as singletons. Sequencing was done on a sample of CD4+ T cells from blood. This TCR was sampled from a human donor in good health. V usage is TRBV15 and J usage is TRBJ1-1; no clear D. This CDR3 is CATSRAPGMNTEAFF. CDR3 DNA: TGTGCCACCAGCAGAGCCCCGGGAATGAACACTGAAGCTTTCTTT.